This T cell receptor (beta chain) stems from a study of T-cell reconstitution after alpha-beta-depleted transplantation in children. A TCRbeta library incorporating unique molecular identifiers was prepared. Via MiXCR, TCRdb re-called the PCR reads, giving one row per CDR3 protein. The sample has almost 500,000 distinct CDR3 sequences, around 13% seen once. Here the sequenced sample was PBMCs from the stem cell graft donor, taken from the stem cell graft. The receptor was isolated from a human donor who donated a stem cell graft to a child with combined immunodeficiency.

The CDR3, as DNA: TGTGCCAGCAGCCTGGCAGGGTTGACCACCGGGGAGCTGTTTTTT. Encoded protein: CASSLAGLTTGELFF. The rearrangement links TRBV7-2 to TRBJ2-2; a possible D gene is TRBD1 (5 bases). V was cut by 5 bases and J by 4 bases, with 14 bases left in between. In germline, CDR1 is SGHTA, CDR2 FQGNSA. The CDR3 covers 15 residues.